This T cell receptor beta chain was recovered during a study of shared clonotypes between healthy human individuals (dated by TCRdb to 2020 to 2022). With respect to the entire study: Two women and a few men aged 18 to 49 years were included in the cohort. Each donor's leukapheresis produced roughly between roughly 0.94 and 9.5 billion PBMCs. For each donor, CD4 naive and CD4 memory were each given three plates, CD8 naive was given two plates, and CD8 memory was given one plate. To increase sequencing depth and limit assay-specific biases, TCR repertoire library preparation and sequencing were carried out by different laboratories using diverse techniques. To estimate repertoire size and how much clonotype sharing occurs between individuals, the study deeply sequenced the blood TCR repertoires of five or six healthy adults.

The donors were healthy, HIV-negative adults with no recently reported acute infections or vaccinations. All donors were Caucasian adults living in Nashville, Tennessee, USA. CD4+ T cells were enriched by magnetic negative selection; naive cells were then positively selected on CD45RA, and the negative fraction formed the memory subset. Blood was collected by leukapheresis, and PBMCs were isolated by Ficoll-Histopaque density gradient centrifugation and then cryopreserved in liquid nitrogen vapor phase. Analytical flow cytometry was used to check the purity and quantity of every magnetically sorted T cell population. Genomic DNA was isolated from every sorted fraction and measured by UV absorbance on a Nanodrop 2000c. For this clone: Its target antigen remains unknown. Qualities for individual bases were not recorded, and no much larger clone is one base off.

CDR1 SGHDT and CDR2 YYEEEE are derived from the germline V gene. V lost 4 bases and J lost 4 bases, and the count of bases not matched to a germline gene is 6. Reading from cysteine to phenylalanine, the CDR3 counts 16 amino acids. The read is trimmed to its CDR3 DNA, 48 bases read in frame from base 1. Summary of the overall study and its limitations: About 5% of naive CD4, 3.5% of naive CD8, approximately 2.2% of memory CD4, and approximately 0.4% of memory CD8 clonotypes were shared across four donors. Higher generation probabilities were observed for clonotypes shared by all four sorted-subset donors than for non-shared clonotypes. The small number of donors limited the genetic and exposure-history diversity represented. Pairwise subsampling indicated that sequencing depth was expected to affect the degree of clonotype sharing among donors. Rarefaction of sorted-subset datasets indicated incomplete sequencing despite the large sequencing depth. Naive subsets generally had larger estimated clonotype richness than memory subsets did. Sampling was restricted to blood, and TCR repertoires in tissues likely differ from the TCR repertoires found in blood.

Using the deep immunoSEQ assay, multiplex PCR amplified TCR CDR3 regions from genomic DNA. Extracted genomic DNA from each cell subset was distributed evenly across all wells of several immunoSEQ 96-well plates, and each plate was treated as a replicate. For sorted subsets, about 200 ng genomic DNA, equal to tens of thousands of T cell genomes, was loaded into each replicate PCR. Purified libraries were quantified with a Qubit 3.0 fluorometer, sized on a Bioanalyzer 2100, and re-quantified with the KAPA Library Quantification kit. Every immunoSEQ 96-well plate was sequenced on a dedicated single-read 150-cycle Illumina NextSeq 550 flow cell. The authors' pipeline ran thus. Because the immunoSEQ output included only junctional sequences and no quality scores, the filtering could not be the same as the filtering used for full-length reads. Sequences were annotated with PyIR, a Python wrapper for IgBLAST v1.9, and V/J genes and CDR3 were assigned using IMGT germline references. Any read was removed if the V/J assignment was weak (E-value above 1e-6), the CDR3 was missing, or the read contained stop codons, out-of-frame junctions, or ambiguous translated residues. A V3J clonotype was defined by an identical inferred V gene, J gene, and CDR3 amino acid sequence. To compute the percentage overlap between repertoires, the number of shared unique clonotypes was divided by the size of the smaller repertoire. RTK rarefaction, the Chao1 estimator, and Recon v2.1 estimates of unobserved clonotypes were used to assess repertoire richness. Generation probabilities were computed with OLGA for all TCRbeta clonotypes obtained by the gDNA method from several donors. Held by TCRdb, this immuneACCESS table contains in-frame sequences only and omits some clones. Under half of the omission traces to an unresolved V gene where checked; the cause of the rest is unknown. V, J and clone size are those of that table, while D and trimming were read from the DNA. The sample contains 600,000 to 750,000 clones, 55% to 75% of them found a single time. The ten most abundant clones make up under 2% of the sample.

The sequencing sample was made of memory CD4+ T cells sorted from blood. Reading the label with the study, this specimen's cell subset or site is: CD45RA-negative fraction. The sequence came from a woman under 40 in good health. The chain uses TRBV5-6 and TRBJ2-3, with 13 middle bases fitting TRBD2. This receptor carries the CDR3 CASSPGTSGKADTQYF. The nucleotide sequence reads as follows: TGTGCCAGCAGCCCAGGGACTAGCGGGAAGGCAGATACGCAGTATTTT.